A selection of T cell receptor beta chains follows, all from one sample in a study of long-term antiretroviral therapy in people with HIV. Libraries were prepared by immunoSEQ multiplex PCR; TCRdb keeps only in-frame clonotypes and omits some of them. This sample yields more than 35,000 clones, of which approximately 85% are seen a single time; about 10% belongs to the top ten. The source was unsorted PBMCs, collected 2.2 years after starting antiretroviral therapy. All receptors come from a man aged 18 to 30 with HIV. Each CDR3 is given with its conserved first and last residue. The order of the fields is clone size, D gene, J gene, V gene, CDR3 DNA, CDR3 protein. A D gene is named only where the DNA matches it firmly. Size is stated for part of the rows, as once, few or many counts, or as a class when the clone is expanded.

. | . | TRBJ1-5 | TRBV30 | TGTGCCTGGAGTGTAGCCCTTGGGGAGGCGACGCATTTT | CAWSVALGEATHF
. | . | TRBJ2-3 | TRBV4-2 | TGTGCCAGCAGCCAAGCCGGCCAAGGAGTGAAGGGAAAAGATACGCAGTATTTT | CASSQAGQGVKGKDTQYF
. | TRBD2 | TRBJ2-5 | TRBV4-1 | TGCGCCAGCAGCCAAGGAACTAGCGGGGGCCCCCTAGCCCAAGAGACCCAGTACTTC | CASSQGTSGGPLAQETQYF
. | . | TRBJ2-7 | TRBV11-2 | TGTGCCAGCAGCTTCAGCTACGAGCAGTACTTC | CASSFSYEQYF
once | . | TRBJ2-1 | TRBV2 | TGTGCCAGCAGTGTGGGTCAGGGATACAATGAGCAGTTCTTC | CASSVGQGYNEQFF
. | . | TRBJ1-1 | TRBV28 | TGTGCCAGCAGACCCCTCCCGGGGGCCAAACCGAACACTGAAGCTTTCTTT | CASRPLPGAKPNTEAFF
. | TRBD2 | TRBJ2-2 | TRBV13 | TGTGCCAGCCTCCGCGGGAGATGGGCCGGGGAGCTGTTTTTT | CASLRGRWAGELFF
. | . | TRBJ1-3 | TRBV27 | TGTGCCAGCAGTTTAACAGGTACCGGAAACACCATATATTTT | CASSLTGTGNTIYF
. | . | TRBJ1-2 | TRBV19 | TGTGCCAGTAGTATAGATCTGGCCTATGGCTACACCTTC | CASSIDLAYGYTF
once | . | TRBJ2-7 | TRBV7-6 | TGTGCCAGCAGCCCCAACTTGACTAGATTTGAGCAGTACTTC | CASSPNLTRFEQYF
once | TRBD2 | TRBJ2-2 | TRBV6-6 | TGTGCCACCAACTGGGGTAGCGGGGTAACCGGGGAGCTGTTTTTT | CATNWGSGVTGELFF
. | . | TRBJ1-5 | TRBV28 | TGTGCCAGCAGCCTCCCCGGGACTCAACTTAGCAATCAGCCCCAGCATTTT | CASSLPGTQLSNQPQHF
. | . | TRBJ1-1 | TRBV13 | TGTGCCAGCAGCTTAGGTAGCTGGAACACTGAAGCTTTCTTT | CASSLGSWNTEAFF
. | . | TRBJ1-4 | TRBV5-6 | TGTGCCAGCAGCGGGGGGGGGTACGGAGAAAAACTGTTTTTT | CASSGGGYGEKLFF
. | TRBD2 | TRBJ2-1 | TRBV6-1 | TGTGCCAGCGTGGGGGCGGGAGGAAGCTACAATGAGCAGTTCTTC | CASVGAGGSYNEQFF
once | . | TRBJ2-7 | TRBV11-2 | TGTGCCAGCAGCCGCAGACGACGGATTTACGAGCAGTACTTC | CASSRRRRIYEQYF
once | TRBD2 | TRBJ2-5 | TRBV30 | TGTGCCTGGAGTGTGTATGGGGGGGGATTGGAGACCCAGTACTTC | CAWSVYGGGLETQYF
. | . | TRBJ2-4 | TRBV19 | TGTGCCAGTAGTATAGGGGGCAGACAAAACATTCAGTACTTC | CASSIGGRQNIQYF
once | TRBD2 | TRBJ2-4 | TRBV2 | TGTGCCAGCACCCCTGGGCGGGAGAGCGACCATACAAACCTTATTCAGTACTTC | CASTPGRESDHTNLIQYF
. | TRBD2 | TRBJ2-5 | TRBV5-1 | TGCGCCAGCAGCTCCGCGGGGGGCCAAGAGACCCAGTACTTC | CASSSAGGQETQYF
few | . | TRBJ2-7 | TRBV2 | TGTGCCAGCAGTGAAATTGCGGAGGCAACCTACGAGCAGTACTTC | CASSEIAEATYEQYF
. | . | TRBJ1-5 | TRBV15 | TGTGCCACCAGCAGAGATCCGGGGGAGGGCAATCAGCCCCAGCATTTT | CATSRDPGEGNQPQHF
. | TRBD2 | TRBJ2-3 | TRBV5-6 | TGTGCCAGCAGCCTACTAGCGGGGGGCACAGATACGCAGTATTTT | CASSLLAGGTDTQYF
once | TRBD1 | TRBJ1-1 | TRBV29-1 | TGCAGCGGATCACAGGGGGATGTTGAAGCTTTCTTT | CSGSQGDVEAFF
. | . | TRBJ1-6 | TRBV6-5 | TGTGCCAGCAGTTACACACAGGGAGTTTCACCCCTCCACTTT | CASSYTQGVSPLHF
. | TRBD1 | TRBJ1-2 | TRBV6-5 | TGTGCCAGCAGTTACATGGGACAGGGAAAAGGGTATGGCTACACCTTC | CASSYMGQGKGYGYTF
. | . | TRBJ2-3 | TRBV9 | TGTGCCAGCAGCGTAGTAAGTTCCGTCACAGATACGCAGTATTTT | CASSVVSSVTDTQYF
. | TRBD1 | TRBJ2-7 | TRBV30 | TGTGCCTGGAAAGGGGGCGGCTACGAGCAGTACTTC | CAWKGGGYEQYF
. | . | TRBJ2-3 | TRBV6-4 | TGTGCCAGCAGTGACGCAGGGGACACAGATACGCAGTATTTT | CASSDAGDTDTQYF
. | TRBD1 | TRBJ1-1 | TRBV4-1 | TGCGCCAGCAGCCGCGGTAGGGGGACAGGGCGAAATTTGGACACTGAAGCTTTCTTT | CASSRGRGTGRNLDTEAFF
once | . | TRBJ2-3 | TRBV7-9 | TGTGCCAGCAGCATCCCGGACTGGCAGGATACGCAGTATTTT | CASSIPDWQDTQYF
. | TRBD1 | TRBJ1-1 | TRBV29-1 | TGCAGCGTTGACGGACAGGGGGGTGAAGCTTTCTTT | CSVDGQGGEAFF
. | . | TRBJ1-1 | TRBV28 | TGTGCCAGCAGTTCACGGGGCTTGGACACTGAAGCTTTCTTT | CASSSRGLDTEAFF
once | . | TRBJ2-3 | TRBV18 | TGTGCCAGCTCGCAACCGACAGATACGCAGTATTTT | CASSQPTDTQYF
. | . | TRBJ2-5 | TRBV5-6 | TGTGCCAGCACCCCCCGGGACTCAGAGACCCAGTACTTC | CASTPRDSETQYF
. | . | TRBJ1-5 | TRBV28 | TGTGCCAGCAGGACGGGTCAGGGGCAGGGAAGCAATCAGCCCCAGCATTTT | CASRTGQGQGSNQPQHF